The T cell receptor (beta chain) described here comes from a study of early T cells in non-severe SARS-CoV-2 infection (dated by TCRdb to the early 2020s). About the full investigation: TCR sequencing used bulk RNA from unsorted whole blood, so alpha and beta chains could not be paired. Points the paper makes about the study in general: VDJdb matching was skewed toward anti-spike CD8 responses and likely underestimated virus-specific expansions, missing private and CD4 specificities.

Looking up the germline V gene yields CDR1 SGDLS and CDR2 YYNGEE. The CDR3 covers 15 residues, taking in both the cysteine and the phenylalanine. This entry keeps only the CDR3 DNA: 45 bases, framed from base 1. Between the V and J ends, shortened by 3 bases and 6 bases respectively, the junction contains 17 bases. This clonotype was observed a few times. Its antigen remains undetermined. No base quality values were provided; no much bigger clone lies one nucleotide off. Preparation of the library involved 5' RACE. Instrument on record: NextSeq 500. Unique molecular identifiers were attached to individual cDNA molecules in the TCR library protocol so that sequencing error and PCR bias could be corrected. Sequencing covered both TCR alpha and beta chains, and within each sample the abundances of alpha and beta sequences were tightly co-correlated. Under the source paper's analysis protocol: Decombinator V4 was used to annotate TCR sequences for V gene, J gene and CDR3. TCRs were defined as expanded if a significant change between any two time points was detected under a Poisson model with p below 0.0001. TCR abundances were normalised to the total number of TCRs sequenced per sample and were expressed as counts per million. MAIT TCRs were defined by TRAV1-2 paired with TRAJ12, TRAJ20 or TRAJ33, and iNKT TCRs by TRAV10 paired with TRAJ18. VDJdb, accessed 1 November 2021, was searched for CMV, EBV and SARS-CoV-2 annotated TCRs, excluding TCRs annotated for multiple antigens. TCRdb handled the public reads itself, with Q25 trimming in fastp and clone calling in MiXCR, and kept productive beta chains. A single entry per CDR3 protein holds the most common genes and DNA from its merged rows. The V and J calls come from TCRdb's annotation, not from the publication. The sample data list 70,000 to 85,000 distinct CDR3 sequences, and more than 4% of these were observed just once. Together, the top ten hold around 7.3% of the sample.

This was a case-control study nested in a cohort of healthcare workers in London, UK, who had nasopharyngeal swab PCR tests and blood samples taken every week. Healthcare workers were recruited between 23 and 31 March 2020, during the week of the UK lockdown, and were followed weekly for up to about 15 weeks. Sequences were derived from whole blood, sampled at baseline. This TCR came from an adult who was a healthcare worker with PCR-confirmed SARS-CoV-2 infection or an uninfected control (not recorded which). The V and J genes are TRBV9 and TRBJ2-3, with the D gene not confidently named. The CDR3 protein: CASSDPEVRLDTQYF. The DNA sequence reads TGTGCCAGCAGCGATCCGGAAGTCCGTTTGGATACGCAGTATTTT. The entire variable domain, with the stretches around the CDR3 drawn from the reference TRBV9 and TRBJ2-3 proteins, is DSGVTQTPKHLITATGQRVTLRCSPRSGDLSVYWYQQSLDQGLQFLIQYYNGEERAKGNILERFSAQQFPDLHSELNLSSLELGDSALYFCASSDPEVRLDTQYFGPGTRLTVL.